The 15 T cell receptor beta chains below all came from one sample that was sequenced in a study of cytomegalovirus exposure and HLA in healthy donors. The study ran its PCR with 60 Vbeta and 13 Jbeta primers. The repertoire was sequenced with immunoSEQ multiplex PCR; TCRdb's copy has only in-frame clones and lacks some. In the table there are about 120,000 clones, about 81% of which are singletons. The sequenced sample consisted of PBMCs. The source of these receptors is a middle-aged man in good health and CMV-seronegative.

This rearrangement joins TRBV27 to TRBJ1-1; D perhaps matches TRBD1 (6 bases). The V end was cut by 5 bases, the J end by 11 bases, with 18 bases between. The germline V gene has CDR1 MNHEY and CDR2 SMNVEV (reference sequence). The CDR3 has 13 residues. The CDR3 spells CASSPSQTGRAFF. The DNA for the CDR3 is TGTGCCAGCAGTCCTAGCCAAACAGGGCGTGCTTTCTTT.

The chain uses TRBV5-1 and TRBJ1-2, with D possibly matching TRBD1 (5 bases). Germline assignment: CDR1 SGHRS and CDR2 YFSETQ. Trimming pared 2 bases from V and 8 bases from J, leaving 22 bases between. The CDR3 contains 16 residues. CDR3 bases: TGCGCCAGCAGCTTCGGGGCGGGGAAGTTAGTATGGGGCTACACCTTC. Encoded protein: CASSFGAGKLVWGYTF.

CDR3 coding DNA: TGTGCCAGCAGAACTATAGCGGGGCGGTCCTACGAGCAGTACTTC. Protein product: CASRTIAGRSYEQYF. The chain has TRBV6-5 and TRBJ2-7; 8 bases are a match to TRBD2. The germline V gene has CDR1 MNHEY and CDR2 SVGAGI. The CDR3 is made up of 15 amino acids. The trim removed 6 bases at V and 1 base at J, leaving 8 bases unmatched.

V is TRBV7-2 and J is TRBJ1-5; possibly TRBD1 for D (6 bases). Between the trimmed V and J ends, which lost 5 bases and 8 bases, there was a span of 16 bases. CDR3 length: 14 amino acids. Germline V gives CDR1 SGHTA, CDR2 FQGNSA. The CDR3 nucleotides read TGTGCCAGCAGCCCGAGACAGGTCCCCGAGCCCCAGCATTTT. It translates to CASSPRQVPEPQHF.

This clone has just a few counts. The CDR3 sequence: CASSLTDYGYTF. The CDR3 DNA reads as TGTGCCAGCAGCTTGACAGATTATGGCTACACCTTC. V and J are TRBV5-6 and TRBJ1-2, with D unclear. V was cut by 1 base and J by 5 bases, with 6 bases left in between. The CDR3 has 12 amino acids. The germline V gene encodes CDR1 SGHDT and CDR2 YYEEEE.

Of note for this clone: The CDR3 does not end in the conserved phenylalanine or tryptophan, so this is likely a read error. The gene calls are TRBV4-2 and TRBJ1-6, with D possibly being TRBD1 (5 bases). The CDR3 has 18 amino acids. In germline, CDR1 is LGHNA, CDR2 YNFKEQ. Trimming stripped 1 base from V and 0 bases from J, with 13 bases between. As DNA, the CDR3 is TGTGCCAGCAGCCAAGTGAGCGGGGGGACCTCCTATAATTCACCCCTCCACCCT. Amino acids: CASSQVSGGTSYNSPLHP.

This rearrangement joins TRBV9 to TRBJ1-2; D is unclear. V was shortened by 0 bases and J by 0 bases, with 9 bases between the two germline ends. The CDR3 is 15 residues long. The germline V gene has CDR1 SGDLS and CDR2 YYNGEE. The CDR3 DNA sequence: TGTGCCAGCAGCGTAGGAGAGAACCCTAACTATGGCTACACCTTC. It translates to CASSVGENPNYGYTF.

V gene TRBV11-2 combines with J gene TRBJ2-5; 10 nucleotides line up with TRBD1. The germline V gene has CDR1 SGHAT and CDR2 FQNNGV. Trimming removed 0 bases from V and 4 bases from J; junction bases left unmatched: 5. This CDR3 has 16 amino acids. The DNA of the CDR3 is TGTGCCAGCAGCTTAGAAATCGACAGGGGGCCAGAGACCCAGTACTTC. Its protein is CASSLEIDRGPETQYF.

This chain links TRBV29-1 with TRBJ1-2; TRBD1 agrees at 8 bases. CDR3 length equals 13 residues. V shed 7 bases, J shed 7 bases, and the junction held 11 bases outside the gene matches. Germline V gene data show CDR1 as SQVTM and CDR2 as ANQGSEA. Here the CDR3 reads CSALRGQGGGYTF. Here the CDR3 DNA reads TGCAGCGCCCTCAGGGGGCAGGGCGGTGGCTACACCTTC.

The rearrangement links TRBV4-1 to TRBJ2-7, with 8 bases lining up with TRBD1. Germline V gene lookup returns CDR1 MGHRA and CDR2 YSYEKL. V shed 2 bases and J 2 bases; nucleotides not matched to a gene: 8. CDR3 length: 16 amino acids. The CDR3 nucleotides read TGCGCCAGCAGCCAAAAGCAGGGGGCAGGGACCTACGAGCAGTACTTC. Translation gives CASSQKQGAGTYEQYF.

The sample holds one count of this clone. The J gene is TRBJ2-6, the V gene TRBV2, with D possibly being TRBD1 (6 bases). V lost 5 bases and J lost 1, with 15 bases in between. CDR1 SNHLY and CDR2 FYNNEI come from the germline V gene. This CDR3 has 17 residues. The CDR3 reads CASSPRQVTSGANVLTF. CDR3 sequence (DNA): TGTGCCAGCAGTCCCCGACAGGTAACTTCTGGGGCCAACGTCCTGACTTTC.

V and J are TRBV4-3 and TRBJ1-4, with TRBD1 matching over 8 bases. Per the germline V gene, CDR1 is LGHNA and CDR2 is YSLEER. The CDR3 loop spans 20 amino acids. The V gene end was trimmed by 0 bases and the J gene end by 3 bases; junction bases not matched to a gene: 15. In DNA, the CDR3 is TGCGCCAGCAGCCAAGATCGGGGCAGGGGGCGCATTAGCGCTAATGAAAAACTGTTTTTT. It translates to CASSQDRGRGRISANEKLFF.

V usage is TRBV2 and J usage is TRBJ2-2, with D maybe TRBD1 (5 bases). V lost 4 bases and J lost 5, with 11 bases in between. Germline V lookup: CDR1 SNHLY, CDR2 FYNNEI. This CDR3 comprises 14 residues. The CDR3 DNA reads TGTGCCAGCAGTGGCAGGGTTGGGACCGGGGAGCTGTTTTTT. Translation gives CASSGRVGTGELFF.

The chain carries TRBV5-1 and TRBJ1-6; TRBD1 is a possible D gene (5 bases). Deletions cut 4 bases from V and 14 bases from J, with 25 bases between. CDR3 length: 16 residues. CDR1 is SGHRS and CDR2 is YFSETQ in the germline V gene. This chain's CDR3 is CASSPDPTVPFRSLHF. In nucleotides, the CDR3 is TGCGCCAGCAGCCCAGACCCGACAGTACCGTTCAGGTCCCTCCACTTT.

The rearrangement links TRBV6-5 to TRBJ2-5; 9 bases agree with TRBD1. This CDR3 spans 13 amino acids. Germline V gene data show CDR1 as MNHEY and CDR2 as SVGAGI. After removal of 6 bases from V and 4 bases from J, the junction contained 3 bases not matched to a gene. Here the CDR3 DNA reads TGTGCCAGCAGAAAGACAGGGGGAGAGACCCAGTACTTC. Translating gives CASRKTGGETQYF.